This TCR beta chain was sequenced for a study of regulatory T cells in long-lasting Graves disease. Background on the study: Patients with new Graves' disease had used antithyroid drugs below 3 months. Study observations and caveats: Persistent Graves' patients showed less TCR diversity than newly diagnosed ones.

This clonotype was counted many times. Its antigen is unknown. The authors built TCR beta libraries using iRepertoire HTBI primers and Arm-PCR of CDR3 regions. TCRdb passed the multiplex PCR reads through MiXCR, listing each CDR3 protein once. The repertoire holds 400,000 to 500,000 distinct CDR3 sequences, with around 15% as singletons. Time point described: newly diagnosed GD, antithyroid drugs for less than 3 months. PBMC-extracted RNA yielded the TCR library. In addition, the sample was reused for a study of T cells in Graves' hyperthyroidism and ophthalmopathy. That publication notes: The study used the HTBI primer set for a first-round RT-PCR of the TCR CDR3.

The TCR was taken from a woman aged 45-65 years with Graves disease. Sample: peripheral blood mononuclear cells (PBMCs), taken at new diagnosis, from a patient treated with antithyroid drugs.

In DNA, the CDR3 is TGCGCCAGCAGTGAGTCGGGGCGCGGGAGAACAGATACGCAGTATTTT. Protein sequence: CASSESGRGRTDTQYF. J is TRBJ2-3 and V is TRBV10-1; 7 nucleotides align to TRBD2. The germline CDR1 and CDR2 sequences are WNHNN and SYGVQD (reference sequence). The V and J ends lost 0 bases and 3 bases, in that order; junction bases with no gene match: 6. The CDR3 sequence is 16 residues long.